This TCR beta chain was documented in a study of shared T cell receptors in the human thymus. Data came from immunoSEQ multiplex PCR; TCRdb stores just in-frame clones and leaves some out. The sample lists roughly 560,000 clones; approximately 80% were seen once. To note about this clone: Compared with germline, one end of the junction differs, possibly owing to a read error.

The CDR3 is made up of 17 amino acids. Per the germline V gene, CDR1 is MNHEY and CDR2 is SMNVEV (reference sequence). This same sample was also part of a study on human thymus T cells.

The sample taken for sequencing was thymocytes. The chain recombines TRBV27 with TRBJ1-5, with 8 bases that match TRBD1. The TCR was taken from a boy in the first two years of life with a congenital heart defect. The DNA for the CDR3 is TGTGCCACCAGTGACAGGGGACCACCGGATAGCAATCAGCCCCAGCATTTT. Amino acids: CATSDRGPPDSNQPQHF.